What follows are 14 T cell receptor beta chains derived from one specimen sequenced in a study of shared clonotypes between healthy human individuals. The table came from immunoSEQ multiplex PCR; TCRdb's copy has only in-frame clones and leaves some out. The sample carries around 2.5 million clones, roughly 93% recorded once. Sequencing used naive CD4+ T cells from PBMCs. Subset specified: CD45RA+ positively selected. Source of these receptors: a man younger than 35 in good health. Some clones in this sample may be carry-over from other donors' samples.

The V call is TRBV9, the J call TRBJ2-3; D not resolved. There are 14 residues in the CDR3. V shed 2 bases and J shed 4 bases, with 11 bases lying between them. In germline, CDR1 is SGDLS, CDR2 YYNGEE. The CDR3 DNA reads as TGTGCCAGCAGCGTTGGGCCTCCCCCAGATACGCAGTATTTT. Protein product: CASSVGPPPDTQYF.

The chain combines TRBV6-5 with TRBJ2-1; D call uncertain. CDR1 and CDR2 from the germline V gene are MNHEY and SVGAGI. This CDR3 comprises 13 residues. V lost 6 bases and J 4 bases, leaving 10 bases between the germline ends. The CDR3 sequence: CASRSDWYNEQFF. Here the CDR3 DNA reads TGTGCCAGCAGATCCGACTGGTACAATGAGCAGTTCTTC.

The V call is TRBV30, the J call TRBJ2-5; no definite D call. V was pared by 8 bases and J by 5 bases, with 24 bases between. Per germline, CDR1 GTSNPN and CDR2 SVGIG (reference sequence). CDR3 length equals 15 residues. CDR3 coding DNA: TGTGCCCCCGCCCCCTTGAAGTACCCTAGGGAGACCCAGTACTTC. This sequence encodes CAPAPLKYPRETQYF.

Concerning this clone itself: Other DNA sequences in this specimen translate into the identical CDR3. The chain links TRBV7-6 to TRBJ2-7, with 10 bases lining up with TRBD1. This CDR3 has 15 amino acids. V shed 5 bases, J shed 2 bases, and the junction held 6 bases outside the gene matches. CDR1 and CDR2 from the germline V gene are SGHVS and FNYEAQ. This CDR3 is CASSLAGTGAYEQYF. The CDR3, as DNA: TGTGCCAGCAGCCTCGCGGGGACAGGGGCCTACGAGCAGTACTTC.

The CDR3 loop reads CSARYQGASGYGYTF. The CDR3 region has the DNA TGCAGCGCCCGGTACCAGGGGGCGTCGGGCTATGGCTACACCTTC. This chain uses TRBV29-1 with TRBJ1-2; 8 bases map to TRBD1. The CDR3 has 15 amino acids. J lost 4 bases, V lost 7 bases, and 14 bases had no gene match. The germline V gene encodes CDR1 SQVTM and CDR2 ANQGSEA.

V and J are TRBV6-5 and TRBJ2-1; D gene unclear. The CDR3 has 12 amino acids. Deletions cut 2 bases from V and 9 bases from J, with 8 bases between. Germline assignment: CDR1 MNHEY and CDR2 SVGAGI. This CDR3 is CASSYPTAEQFF. The DNA of the CDR3 is TGTGCCAGCAGTTACCCTACGGCTGAGCAGTTCTTC.

The rearrangement links TRBV7-8 to TRBJ1-5, with D unresolved. There are 15 residues in the CDR3. CDR1 and CDR2 (germline): SGHVS, FQNEAQ. V was cut by 4 bases and J by 2 bases, with 12 bases left in between. The CDR3 sequence: CASSSQRVGNQPQHF. CDR3 nucleotide sequence: TGTGCCAGCAGCTCCCAACGGGTCGGCAATCAGCCCCAGCATTTT.

The J gene is TRBJ2-1, the V gene TRBV5-4; no reliable D call. V dropped 4 bases and J dropped 7 bases, with 9 bases sitting between them. This CDR3 is built from 12 residues. Germline values: CDR1 SGHNT, CDR2 YYREEE (reference sequence). The CDR3 spells CASSLSGNEQFF. CDR3 DNA sequence: TGTGCCAGCAGCCTTAGTGGGAATGAGCAGTTCTTC. Filled out from reference TRBV5-4 and TRBJ2-1, the complete variable domain reads ETGVTQSPTHLIKTRGQQVTLRCSSQSGHNTVSWYQQALGQGPQFIFQYYREEENGRGNFPPRFSGLQFPNYSSELNVNALELDDSALYLCASSLSGNEQFFGPGTRLTVL.

Turning to this clone: The sample carries other DNA sequences with the same CDR3. The CDR3 spells CASSLPGINEKLFF. In nucleotides, the CDR3 is TGTGCCAGCAGCCTTCCGGGAATTAATGAAAAACTGTTTTTT. J is TRBJ1-4 and V is TRBV28; no clear D gene. Trimming took off 6 bases at V and 4 bases at J, with 12 bases between the two ends. Germline CDR1 MDHEN, CDR2 SYDVKM. The CDR3 totals 14 residues.

This clone appeared a single time. This chain joins TRBV28 and TRBJ2-3; no reliable D call. This CDR3 contains 13 residues. V was shortened by 7 bases and J by 2 bases, with 10 bases between the two germline ends. The germline V gene has CDR1 MDHEN and CDR2 SYDVKM. The CDR3 coding sequence is TGTGCCAGCAAAAGAGCCGCCACAGATACGCAGTATTTT. Protein product: CASKRAATDTQYF.

V gene TRBV4-1 combines with J gene TRBJ2-3; no firm D call. CDR1 and CDR2 (germline): MGHRA, YSYEKL. Trimming left V 4 bases short and J 2 bases short, with 10 bases between. The CDR3 has 14 residues. CDR3: CASSPAEITDTQYF. CDR3 in DNA: TGCGCCAGCAGCCCTGCGGAGATCACAGATACGCAGTATTTT.

The gene calls are TRBV5-1 and TRBJ2-1; no firm D call. Germline CDR1 SGHRS, CDR2 YFSETQ. The V and J ends lost 3 bases and 9 bases respectively, with 13 bases between them. The CDR3 covers 13 residues. CDR3: CASSYSGPIEQFF. CDR3 bases: TGCGCCAGCAGCTATTCAGGACCTATTGAGCAGTTCTTC.

The chain uses TRBV11-3 and TRBJ2-1, with 10 bases aligning to TRBD2. This CDR3 is built from 17 residues. Germline V lookup: CDR1 SGHNT, CDR2 YENEEA. The trim removed 5 bases at V and 0 bases at J, leaving 7 bases unmatched. The CDR3 protein is CASSPSASGSSYNEQFF. The CDR3 DNA reads as TGTGCCAGCAGCCCTTCGGCTAGCGGGAGCTCCTACAATGAGCAGTTCTTC.

CDR3 DNA sequence: TGCAGCGTTGGCGGGGTAGGGCTCTCGGGGCAGTTCTTC. Translated, it gives CSVGGVGLSGQFF. This chain uses TRBV29-1 with TRBJ2-1; perhaps TRBD2 as D (6 bases). V was pared by 4 bases and J by 12 bases, with 19 bases between. The germline CDR1 and CDR2 sequences are SQVTM and ANQGSEA. The CDR3 is 13 residues long.